The rows below give T cell receptor beta chains drawn from one sample of a study of T cell responses to AZD1222 COVID-19 vaccine. The protocol was immunoSEQ multiplex PCR, while the TCRdb copy is restricted to in-frame clones and leaves out a portion. The sample has some 170,000 clones; about nine tenths are singletons. The sequences come from peripheral blood, collected 28 days after the second AZD1222 dose. The receptors were sampled from an adult who received the AZD1222 COVID-19 vaccine. The CDR3 runs from the conserved cysteine through the conserved F or W. The D gene is left open where the match is weak.

v_gene,j_gene,d_gene,CDR3aa,CDR3nt
TRBV7-9,TRBJ1-1,.,CASSLSGFNTEAFF,TGTGCCAGCAGCTTGTCAGGGTTTAACACTGAAGCTTTCTTT
TRBV19,TRBJ1-2,.,CASRAGTDGYGYTF,TGTGCCAGTAGAGCCGGGACGGATGGCTATGGCTACACCTTC
TRBV30,TRBJ1-1,.,CAWSGAEGLMNTEAFF,TGTGCCTGGAGCGGGGCCGAGGGACTAATGAACACTGAAGCTTTCTTT
TRBV9,TRBJ1-5,.,CASSASDTLGNQPQHF,TGTGCCAGCAGCGCTTCTGACACCCTGGGGAATCAGCCCCAGCATTTT
TRBV19,TRBJ1-6,.,CASSTPRHLYNSPLHF,TGTGCCAGTAGTACCCCCCGCCACCTATATAATTCACCCCTCCACTTT
TRBV4-3,TRBJ2-3,.,CASSVVAGEDTQYF,TGCGCCAGCAGCGTGGTGGCAGGGGAAGATACGCAGTATTTT
TRBV11-1,TRBJ2-3,.,CASSLTTPGDTQYF,TGTGCCAGCAGCTTAACAACTCCGGGAGATACGCAGTATTTT
TRBV6-1,TRBJ1-2,TRBD1,CASSDPQGANYGYTF,TGTGCCAGCAGTGACCCTCAGGGGGCCAACTATGGCTACACCTTC
TRBV18,TRBJ1-1,TRBD1,CASSPRRDRNTEAFF,TGTGCCAGCTCACCACGACGGGACAGGAACACTGAAGCTTTCTTT
TRBV6-5,TRBJ2-7,TRBD2,CASSKTSGSYEQYF,TGTGCCAGCAGTAAGACTAGCGGCTCCTACGAGCAGTACTTC
TRBV4-1,TRBJ1-6,TRBD1,CASSHPIQGALTSPLHF,TGCGCCAGCAGCCACCCAATACAGGGGGCCCTAACCTCACCCCTCCACTTT